Each of the 17 T cell receptor beta chains below was sequenced from the same sample in a study of blood T cell repertoires in COVID-19. TCRdb keeps only in-frame clones here, not all; method: immunoSEQ multiplex PCR. The table lists approximately 220,000 clones, 87% of them singletons. What was sequenced was PBMCs or T cells enriched from blood (not recorded which). Receptors originate from a woman between 25 and 40 years old with acute COVID-19.

The J gene is TRBJ1-2, the V gene TRBV10-1; TRBD1 agrees at 8 bases. The CDR3 is 13 amino acids. V shed 7 bases and J 4 bases; nucleotides not matched to a gene: 5. Per germline, CDR1 WNHNN and CDR2 SYGVQD (reference sequence). The CDR3 region has the DNA TGCGCCAGCAAGGGGACAGGTACCTATGGCTACACCTTC. This sequence encodes CASKGTGTYGYTF.

The CDR3 DNA reads as TGTGCCAGCAGCCTTACGCAGTATTTT. Translating it yields CASSLTQYF. V is TRBV27 and J is TRBJ2-3; D is unclear. CDR3 size: 9 residues. The V gene lost 6 bases and the J gene lost 8 bases, with 3 bases spanning the gap. Per germline, CDR1 MNHEY and CDR2 SMNVEV (reference sequence).

The chain has TRBV5-8 and TRBJ1-2; 8 positions agree with TRBD1. CDR3 length: 15 residues. Germline V gives CDR1 SGHTS, CDR2 YDEGEE. V lost 4 bases to trimming and J lost 4 bases; unmatched junction nucleotides: 9. The CDR3 region is CASSTGQGAGYGYTF. The CDR3 nucleotides read TGTGCCAGCAGCACGGGTCAGGGGGCGGGCTATGGCTACACCTTC. The variable domain in full, completed from reference TRBV5-8 and TRBJ1-2, reads EAGVTQSPTHLIKTRGQQATLRCSPISGHTSVYWYQQALGLGLQFLLWYDEGEERNRGNFPPRFSGRQFPNYSSELNVNALELEDSALYLCASSTGQGAGYGYTFGSGTRLTVV.

The V and J genes are TRBV3-1 (or the pseudogene TRBV3-2) and TRBJ2-1; 8 nucleotides agree with TRBD1. The germline CDR1 and CDR2 sequences are LGHDT and YNNKEL (reference sequence). The CDR3 extends over 17 amino acids. V was clipped by 1 base and J by 2 bases; unmatched bases: 7. CDR3 nucleotide sequence: TGTGCCAGCAGCCAAGCCGGGACAGGCATGACCTACAATGAGCAGTTCTTC. Protein: CASSQAGTGMTYNEQFF.

J is TRBJ2-1 and V is TRBV5-6; TRBD2 agrees at 7 bases. Germline values: CDR1 SGHDT, CDR2 YYEEEE. This CDR3 is built from 12 residues. With V trimmed by 4 bases and J by 8 bases, 3 bases remained unmatched. CDR3 sequence: CASSPSGDEQFF. As DNA, the CDR3 is TGTGCCAGCAGCCCTAGCGGAGATGAGCAGTTCTTC.

The gene calls are TRBV2 and TRBJ1-2; D gene uncertain. This CDR3 region has 15 residues. V was cut by 1 base and J by 0 bases, with 9 bases left in between. Germline CDR1 SNHLY, CDR2 FYNNEI. CDR3 residues: CASSEESSANYGYTF. The CDR3 DNA sequence: TGTGCCAGCAGTGAAGAGAGCAGCGCTAACTATGGCTACACCTTC.

The table lists this clone with a count of one. This chain joins TRBV4-1 and TRBJ2-1; a possible D gene is TRBD1 (6 bases). This CDR3 region has 18 residues. Germline assignment: CDR1 MGHRA and CDR2 YSYEKL. V was cut by 3 bases and J by 5 bases, with 23 bases left in between. The CDR3 nucleotides are TGCGCCAGCAGCCATCTTACACAGGGCATCGGCCCCCACAATGAGCAGTTCTTC. Translation: CASSHLTQGIGPHNEQFF.

This clone was detected only a few times. V gene TRBV5-1 combines with J gene TRBJ1-1; 7 positions agree with TRBD1. Trimming took 0 bases from V and 2 from J; bases not matched to a gene: 4. The CDR3 runs 15 residues. Germline CDR1 is SGHRS and CDR2 is YFSETQ. This CDR3 reads CASSLARQGNTEAFF. The DNA of the CDR3 is TGCGCCAGCAGCTTGGCCCGACAGGGTAACACTGAAGCTTTCTTT.

As concerns this clone: Other DNA sequences from this sample encode an identical CDR3 as well. This chain links TRBV5-1 with TRBJ2-3, with 8 bases that match TRBD2. CDR3 length: 15 amino acids. Germline V gene lookup returns CDR1 SGHRS and CDR2 YFSETQ. The junction had 3 bases not matched to a gene; V was cut back by 0 bases and J by 3 bases. The CDR3 DNA reads as TGCGCCAGCAGCTTGGTGGCGGGGGGTACAGATACGCAGTATTTT. Protein product: CASSLVAGGTDTQYF.

This clone is a singleton in its sample. V and J are TRBV2 and TRBJ1-4; D not resolved. Germline V gene sequence: CDR1 SNHLY, CDR2 FYNNEI. V was cut by 7 bases and J by 7 bases, with 13 bases left in between. This CDR3 comprises 13 residues. CDR3 sequence reads: CASKTVLSEKLFF. CDR3 DNA sequence: TGTGCCAGCAAAACAGTGCTTTCTGAAAAACTGTTTTTT. Full variable domain (missing parts from reference TRBV2 and TRBJ1-4): EPEVTQTPSHQVTQMGQEVILRCVPISNHLYFYWYRQILGQKVEFLVSFYNNEISEKSEIFDDQFSVERPDGSNFTLKIRSTKLEDSAMYFCASKTVLSEKLFFGSGTQLSVL.

V and J are TRBV7-8 and TRBJ1-1; tentative D call: TRBD1 (6 bases). Germline CDR1 reads SGHVS; CDR2 reads FQNEAQ. The CDR3 has 13 residues. V lost 8 bases and J 2 bases, leaving 12 bases between the germline ends. The CDR3 coding sequence is TGTGCCAGCCGCCCGACAGGCAACACTGAAGCTTTCTTT. Protein product: CASRPTGNTEAFF.

The rearrangement links TRBV5-1 to TRBJ2-5; 7 bases align to TRBD2. The germline V gene encodes CDR1 SGHRS and CDR2 YFSETQ. There are 15 residues in the CDR3. V shed 4 bases and J 0 bases; nucleotides not matched to a gene: 6. CDR3 loop: CASSSLRGYQETQYF. DNA of the CDR3: TGCGCCAGCAGCAGTCTGCGGGGGTACCAAGAGACCCAGTACTTC. The full variable domain, rest sourced from reference TRBV5-1 and TRBJ2-5, is KAGVTQTPRYLIKTRGQQVTLSCSPISGHRSVSWYQQTPGQGLQFLFEYFSETQRNKGNFPGRFSGRQFSNSRSEMNVSTLELGDSALYLCASSSLRGYQETQYFGPGTRLLVL.

The chain employs TRBV25-1 and TRBJ2-5; a possible D gene is TRBD2 (5 bases). Trimming left V 3 bases short and J 2 bases short, with 10 bases between. CDR1 is MGHDK, CDR2 SYGVNS, per germline. CDR3 length: 14 amino acids. Written as DNA, the CDR3 is TGTGCCAGCAGTGAGCCCGGGATTCAAGAGACCCAGTACTTC. This gives the protein CASSEPGIQETQYF.

The table lists this clone with a few counts. The CDR3 DNA reads as TGTGCCTGGAGTGCCGTCTCCTACGAGCAGTACTTC. Residues: CAWSAVSYEQYF. The rearrangement links TRBV30 to TRBJ2-7; D is uncertain. CDR1 is GTSNPN, CDR2 SVGIG, per germline (reference sequence). This CDR3 spans 12 amino acids. Between the trimmed V and J ends, which lost 1 base and 0 bases, there was a span of 4 bases.

The rearrangement uses TRBV3-1 (or the pseudogene TRBV3-2) and TRBJ2-7; the D gene is possibly TRBD1 (6 bases). V was clipped by 0 bases and J by 6 bases, with 12 bases between them. This CDR3 contains 14 residues. CDR1 is LGHDT and CDR2 is YNNKEL in the germline V gene (reference sequence). CDR3 protein: CASSQEQGYLEQYF. The DNA for the CDR3 is TGTGCCAGCAGCCAAGAACAGGGCTATCTCGAGCAGTACTTC.

This rearrangement joins TRBV10-3 to TRBJ2-7; weak D call: TRBD2 (6 bases). CDR1 ENHRY and CDR2 SYGVKD come from the germline V gene. Trimming removed 4 bases from V and 4 bases from J, with 20 bases in between. CDR3 length: 16 amino acids. CDR3: CAISAGGGEGKYEQYF. As DNA, the CDR3 is TGTGCCATCAGTGCGGGTGGCGGGGAAGGAAAGTACGAGCAGTACTTC.

The chain couples TRBV20-1 to TRBJ1-2; the match to TRBD1 covers 7 bases. The V segment lost 3 bases and the J segment 7 bases; nucleotides outside the gene matches: 5. This CDR3 contains 12 residues. The germline V gene has CDR1 DFQATT and CDR2 SNEGSKA (reference sequence). The CDR3 sequence is CSASGGQTGYTF. CDR3 coding DNA: TGCAGTGCTAGTGGGGGACAGACTGGCTACACCTTC.